The 5 T cell receptor beta chains below come from one sample, sequenced in a study of blood T cell repertoires in COVID-19. Assay used: immunoSEQ multiplex PCR; TCRdb lists only in-frame clones, some missing. The sample carries approximately 200,000 clones, 70% to 85% recorded once. Sequencing was carried out using peripheral blood. The receptor source for this set is a woman aged 25 to 39 with acute or convalescent COVID-19.

The CDR3: CASSYIGRNNSPLHF. In DNA, the CDR3 is TGTGCCAGCAGTTACATAGGGAGGAATAATTCACCCCTCCACTTT. The V gene is TRBV6-5, the J gene TRBJ1-6; D is unresolved. With 2 bases removed from V and 5 bases from J, the gap between germline ends came to 10 bases. Germline CDR1 reads MNHEY; CDR2 reads SVGAGI. This CDR3 is built from 15 residues.

This rearrangement joins TRBV27 to TRBJ2-2, with D uncertain. The CDR3 has 11 amino acids. V lost 6 bases to trimming and J lost 5 bases, with 4 bases between them. Germline CDR1 and CDR2: MNHEY and SMNVEV (reference sequence). The CDR3 coding sequence is TGTGCCAGCAGCGGGACCGGGGAGCTGTTTTTT. This sequence encodes CASSGTGELFF.

The chain is built from TRBV5-6 and TRBJ1-1; 7 bases map to TRBD1. The CDR3 loop spans 15 amino acids. CDR1 SGHDT and CDR2 YYEEEE come from the germline V gene. V lost 4 bases, J lost 5 bases, and 11 bases stayed unmatched. CDR3: CASSGGNRGWTEAFF. CDR3 DNA sequence: TGTGCCAGCAGCGGAGGCAACAGGGGTTGGACTGAAGCTTTCTTT.

This rearrangement joins TRBV29-1 to TRBJ2-1; tentatively, D is TRBD2 (5 bases). The CDR3 is made up of 13 amino acids. The V gene's germline CDR1 is SQVTM and CDR2 ANQGSEA. V was cut by 6 bases and J by 10 bases, with 19 bases left in between. The CDR3 protein is CSVEGERFREQFF. Written as DNA, the CDR3 is TGCAGCGTAGAGGGCGAGCGATTTCGAGAGCAGTTCTTC.

This clone was counted a few times. The gene calls are TRBV4-1 and TRBJ2-5; D perhaps matches TRBD1 (5 bases). The germline V and J ends were trimmed by 4 bases and 2 bases, with 8 bases remaining between them. Germline loops: CDR1 MGHRA, CDR2 YSYEKL. This CDR3 comprises 13 residues. The CDR3 loop reads CASSRGPQETQYF. For the CDR3, the DNA is TGCGCCAGCAGCCGGGGCCCTCAAGAGACCCAGTACTTC.